This T cell receptor (beta chain) was sequenced during a study of cytomegalovirus exposure and HLA in healthy donors. The PCR was carried out with 60 Vbeta primers and 13 Jbeta primers. Assay used: immunoSEQ multiplex PCR; TCRdb lists only in-frame clones, some missing. The sample lists some 130,000 clones, 60% to 80% seen once, with 2.2% in the top ten. Study-wide results and limits: A later analysis reportedly found fewer N-insertions in an Asian-associated ancestry cluster than the approximately 700-donor mean. Immune exposure information available was restricted to CMV serostatus.

The CDR3 runs to 15 residues. Germline values: CDR1 MDHEN, CDR2 SYDVKM. The J segment lost 8 bases and the V segment lost 6 bases, leaving 11 bases of the junction unmatched. This clone was picked up one time. Its antigen is not known. This sequence was found in a man aged 25-40 years in good health and CMV-seronegative. The V gene is TRBV28, the J gene TRBJ2-4; 9 bases align to TRBD1. The source material was PBMCs. CDR3 in amino acids: CASSSSGTGFDIQYF. The CDR3 DNA sequence: TGTGCCAGCAGCTCATCCGGGACAGGGTTTGACATTCAGTACTTC.